By proportion, the clone carrying this T cell receptor beta chain is medium-sized. The antigen remains unidentified. This sample stems from a study of spatial heterogeneity in lung cancer. Overall study: In raw reads, more than 9.5 appearances on average were recorded for each unique TCR and UMI combination.

Unique molecular identifiers, one per molecule, were present on every TCR cDNA molecule. TCRdb reanalysed the 5' RACE reads using MiXCR and keeps one entry per CDR3 protein. The data show 3,600 or so distinct CDR3 sequences, 7% to 9% seen once. This CDR3 contains 15 residues. With V trimmed by 2 bases and J by 7 bases, 7 bases remained unmatched. Germline V gene data show CDR1 as MNHEY and CDR2 as SVGEGT. Sample time point: sample taken at primary tumor resection. Findings and limits, study-wide: In tumors, expanded intratumoral alpha and beta TCR counts tracked mutation counts.

The sequence came from a male donor with early-stage non-small cell lung cancer. V usage is TRBV6-2 or TRBV6-3 and J usage is TRBJ2-3; 9 bases are a match to TRBD1. Sample: lung tumor tissue, taken at surgery. CDR3 nucleotide sequence: TGTGCCAGCAGTTACGTCCGGGACAGGGCGAATACGCAGTATTTT. It translates to CASSYVRDRANTQYF.